Following are 19 T cell receptor beta chains from one sample sequenced in a study of T cell clonotyping in hematopoietic cell transplantation (dated by TCRdb to 2020 to 2023). Preparation of the library involved the immunoSEQ multiplex PCR assay. TCRdb retrieved this table from immuneACCESS and kept in-frame rearrangements only. Not all clones are present; in checked studies, unresolved V genes account for under half, and no reason is known for the remainder. In all, the sample holds roughly 13,000 clones, and around 94% of those were seen once. Of the sample, roughly 4.5% is held by the ten largest clones. What this sample's time point label stands for: 30 days after allo-HCT. The sample in question was PBMCs, obtained 30 days after allogeneic stem cell transplant. These TCRs come from a male patient aged 60-70 years who had an allogeneic stem cell transplant from an unrelated donor, so the T cells may come from the graft donor. Some clones in this sample may be carry-over from other donors' samples.

The chain joins TRBV4-1 to TRBJ2-7; D remains unclear. The CDR3 runs to 14 residues. Looked up from germline, CDR1 is MGHRA and CDR2 is YSYEKL. V was shortened by 4 bases and J by 6 bases, with 16 bases between the two germline ends. CDR3 nucleotide sequence: TGCGCCAGCAGCCTTCAAACCGGGCGAGGCGAGCAGTACTTC. Protein: CASSLQTGRGEQYF.

The chain links TRBV7-2 to TRBJ2-1; the match to TRBD2 covers 10 bases. Germline assignment: CDR1 SGHTA and CDR2 FQGNSA. V lost 1 base and J lost 4; bases outside the gene matches: 1. CDR3 length: 15 residues. The CDR3 DNA sequence: TGTGCCAGCAGCTTAGTAGCGGGGGGTTACAATGAGCAGTTCTTC. This gives the protein CASSLVAGGYNEQFF. Full variable domain (missing parts from reference TRBV7-2 and TRBJ2-1): GAGVSQSPSNKVTEKGKDVELRCDPISGHTALYWYRQSLGQGLEFLIYFQGNSAPDKSGLPSDRFSAERTGGSVSTLTIQRTQQEDSAVYLCASSLVAGGYNEQFFGPGTRLTVL.

The chain recombines TRBV5-4 with TRBJ1-4; tentative D call: TRBD1 (5 bases). Germline CDR1 is SGHNT and CDR2 is YYREEE (reference sequence). V lost 4 bases, J lost 2 bases, and 9 bases lay in between. The CDR3 is 14 amino acids. The CDR3 nucleotides are TGTGCCAGCAGCCTCAGGGCGACTAATGAAAAACTGTTTTTT. This sequence encodes CASSLRATNEKLFF.

This chain joins TRBV6-5 and TRBJ1-1; TRBD1 matches 7 bases. Looked up from germline, CDR1 is MNHEY and CDR2 is SVGAGI. The V gene end was trimmed by 2 bases and the J gene end by 1 base; junction bases not matched to a gene: 4. There are 15 residues in the CDR3. The CDR3 here is CASSYTGQRNTEAFF. The CDR3 nucleotides read TGTGCCAGCAGTTACACGGGACAGAGGAACACTGAAGCTTTCTTT.

This chain uses TRBV7-2 with TRBJ2-3; D tentatively fits TRBD1 or TRBD2 (5 bases each). The CDR3 consists of 14 residues. V dropped 3 bases and J dropped 2 bases, with 9 bases sitting between them. Germline CDR1 SGHTA, CDR2 FQGNSA. The CDR3 loop reads CASSLGDHTDTQYF. DNA for the CDR3: TGTGCCAGCAGCTTGGGGGACCACACAGATACGCAGTATTTT.

The J gene is TRBJ1-5, the V gene TRBV7-2, with TRBD1 as a possible D gene (6 bases). V was clipped by 3 bases and J by 9 bases, with 15 bases between them. Germline lookup yields CDR1 SGHTA and CDR2 FQGNSA. The length of the CDR3 is 14 residues. The DNA for the CDR3 is TGTGCCAGCAGCTTGGGACACTCGTTAGGGCCCCAGCATTTT. As protein: CASSLGHSLGPQHF.

This chain links TRBV5-1 with TRBJ1-1; D is unclear. CDR3 length equals 13 residues. V was clipped by 4 bases and J by 12 bases, with 19 bases between them. The V gene's germline CDR1 is SGHRS and CDR2 YFSETQ. Here the CDR3 reads CASSIDMADNSFF. DNA of the CDR3: TGCGCCAGCAGCATTGATATGGCAGACAACTCTTTCTTT.

The V and J genes are TRBV19 and TRBJ1-1, with D tentatively TRBD1 (5 bases). There are 16 residues in the CDR3. V lost 5 bases and J lost 3, with 19 bases in between. CDR1 is LNHDA and CDR2 is SQIVND in the germline V gene (reference sequence). In DNA, the CDR3 is TGTGCCAGTAGTGACCCAGGGCGAGCGAAGGACACTGAAGCTTTCTTT. Encoded protein: CASSDPGRAKDTEAFF. The complete variable domain, with remaining parts taken from reference TRBV19 and TRBJ1-1, reads DGGITQSPKYLFRKEGQNVTLSCEQNLNHDAMYWYRQDPGQGLRLIYYSQIVNDFQKGDIAEGYSVSREKKESFPLTVTSAQKNPTAFYLCASSDPGRAKDTEAFFGQGTRLTVV.

This rearrangement joins TRBV7-9 to TRBJ1-2, with 9 positions matching TRBD1. CDR1 is SEHNR and CDR2 is FQNEAQ in the germline V gene (reference sequence). Trimming cost V 5 bases and J 8 bases; bases outside gene matches: 9. The CDR3 contains 14 residues. The CDR3 is CASSRDRVSIGYTF. CDR3 bases: TGTGCCAGCAGCCGGGACAGGGTATCAATCGGCTACACCTTC.

The chain couples TRBV2 to TRBJ2-2; D gene uncertain. The CDR3 contains 12 residues. Trimming pared 8 bases from V and 8 bases from J, leaving 12 bases between. CDR1 is SNHLY and CDR2 is FYNNEI in the germline V gene. CDR3 bases: TGTGCCAGCCGTAGGATCGCGGGGGAGCTGTTTTTT. It is translated as CASRRIAGELFF.

The CDR3 here is CASSDGAAENTEAFF. The CDR3 region has the DNA TGTGCCAGCAGTGACGGGGCAGCCGAGAACACTGAAGCTTTCTTT. J is TRBJ1-1 and V is TRBV6-1; D is perhaps TRBD1 (5 bases). Trimming removed 3 bases at V and 1 base at J, with 12 bases between. CDR1 and CDR2 from the germline V gene are MNHNS and SASEGT. The CDR3 runs 15 residues.

The chain joins TRBV5-1 to TRBJ2-5; D might be TRBD2 (6 bases). The DNA end is a closer match to TRBJ2-7, so the J assignment may be wrong. Germline V gives CDR1 SGHRS, CDR2 YFSETQ. The CDR3 has 15 amino acids. CDR3 in DNA: TGCGCCAGCAGCTTGCCCGTGGGGGAGGCCTACGAGCAGTACTTC. The encoded protein is CASSLPVGEAYEQYF.

This rearrangement joins TRBV6-1 to TRBJ1-5; 10 positions match TRBD1. The CDR3 contains 14 residues. With 8 bases clipped from V and 6 bases from J, the junction kept 7 bases outside the gene matches. Germline loops: CDR1 MNHNS, CDR2 SASEGT. CDR3 DNA: TGTGCCAGCGACGAGACAGGGGGCGCTCAGCCCCAGCATTTT. Protein: CASDETGGAQPQHF.

The CDR3 DNA reads TGTGCCAGCAGGAGGGGTATGAACACTGAAGCTTTCTTT. Its translation: CASRRGMNTEAFF. The gene calls are TRBV5-6 and TRBJ1-1, with TRBD1 as a possible D gene (5 bases). This CDR3 comprises 13 residues. Trimming took off 5 bases at V and 0 bases at J, with 8 bases between the two ends. The V gene's germline CDR1 is SGHDT and CDR2 YYEEEE.

This chain joins TRBV19 and TRBJ1-2, with D possibly being TRBD1 (5 bases). CDR3 length equals 13 residues. Germline V gene sequence: CDR1 LNHDA, CDR2 SQIVND (reference sequence). V was trimmed by 6 bases and J by 8 bases, leaving 16 bases between them. The DNA for the CDR3 is TGTGCCAGTAGCAACTTCGGGACCAACGGCTACACCTTC. Protein sequence: CASSNFGTNGYTF. Combining the CDR3 with reference TRBV19 and TRBJ1-2 gives the whole variable domain DGGITQSPKYLFRKEGQNVTLSCEQNLNHDAMYWYRQDPGQGLRLIYYSQIVNDFQKGDIAEGYSVSREKKESFPLTVTSAQKNPTAFYLCASSNFGTNGYTFGSGTRLTVV.

The rearrangement joins TRBV5-1 to TRBJ1-2; TRBD1 might be the D (5 bases). The CDR3 covers 15 residues. V lost 0 bases and J lost 3, with 12 bases in between. Germline V gives CDR1 SGHRS, CDR2 YFSETQ. The CDR3 region has the DNA TGCGCCAGCAGCTTGGGCTTCAGGGAGGACTATGGCTACACCTTC. It encodes CASSLGFREDYGYTF.

This clone was detected once. The chain links TRBV19 to TRBJ2-6; 8 nucleotides agree with TRBD2. Germline loops: CDR1 LNHDA, CDR2 SQIVND (reference sequence). Trimming cost V 2 bases and J 1 base; bases outside gene matches: 7. CDR3 size: 18 residues. The CDR3 DNA follows: TGTGCCAGTAGTATACGGGAGGGTAGGGCTTCTGGGGCCAACGTCCTGACTTTC. Amino acid sequence: CASSIREGRASGANVLTF.

The genes are TRBV7-2 and TRBJ1-4; possibly TRBD1 for D (6 bases). The CDR3 is 15 amino acids. The germline CDR1 and CDR2 sequences are SGHTA and FQGNSA. V gave up 1 base and J gave up 6 bases, with 12 bases separating them. The CDR3 DNA sequence: TGTGCCAGCAGCTTAGTAACAGGGCCGGATGAAAAACTGTTTTTT. This translates into CASSLVTGPDEKLFF.

The chain uses TRBV2 and TRBJ2-7; 11 bases agree with TRBD2. CDR1 and CDR2 from the germline V gene are SNHLY and FYNNEI. The ends lost 1 base at V and 3 bases at J; junction bases unmatched: 2. This CDR3 is 15 amino acids long. CDR3 residues: CASSEGLAGSYEQYF. The DNA for the CDR3 is TGTGCCAGCAGTGAAGGACTAGCGGGAAGCTACGAGCAGTACTTC. Complete variable domain (other parts from reference TRBV2 and TRBJ2-7): EPEVTQTPSHQVTQMGQEVILRCVPISNHLYFYWYRQILGQKVEFLVSFYNNEISEKSEIFDDQFSVERPDGSNFTLKIRSTKLEDSAMYFCASSEGLAGSYEQYFGPGTRLTVT.